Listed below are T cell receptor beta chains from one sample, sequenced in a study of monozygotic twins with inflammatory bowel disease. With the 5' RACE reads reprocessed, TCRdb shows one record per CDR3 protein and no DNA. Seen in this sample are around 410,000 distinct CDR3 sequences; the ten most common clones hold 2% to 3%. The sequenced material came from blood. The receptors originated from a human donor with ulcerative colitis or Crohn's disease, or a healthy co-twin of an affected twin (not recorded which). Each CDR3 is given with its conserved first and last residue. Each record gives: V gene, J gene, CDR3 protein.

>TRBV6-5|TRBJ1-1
CASSYGVVRGTEAFF
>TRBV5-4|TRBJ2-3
CASSLGAGIGADTQYF
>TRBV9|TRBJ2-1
CASSAGLTLSYNEQFF
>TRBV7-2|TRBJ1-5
CASSFGDRNQPQHF
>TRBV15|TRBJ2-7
CATSPWDGDYEQYF
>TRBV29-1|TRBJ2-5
CSVGDGTGRETQYF
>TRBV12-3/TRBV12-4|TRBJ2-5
CASSSGLAKETQYF
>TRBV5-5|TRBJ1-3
CASSRVGPGNTIYF
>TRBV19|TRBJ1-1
CASTKQGMNTEAFF
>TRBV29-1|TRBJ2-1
CSVVEGIPQFF
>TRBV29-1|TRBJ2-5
CSVGLRGAQETQYF
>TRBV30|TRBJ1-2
CAWSVSLLQGYGYTF
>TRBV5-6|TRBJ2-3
CASSRRTSGRAGTDTQYF
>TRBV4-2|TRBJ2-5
CASSQQQGAETQYF
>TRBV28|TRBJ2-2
CASSFMRGQGTGELFF
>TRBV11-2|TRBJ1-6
CASNPTGRNSPLHF
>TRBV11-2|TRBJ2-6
CASISRERRSGANVLTF
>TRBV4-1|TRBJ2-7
CASSQGSAEQYF
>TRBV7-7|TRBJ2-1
CASSLGLAGAGGIEQFF
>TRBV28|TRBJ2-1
CASSLRAGRGLYNEQFF
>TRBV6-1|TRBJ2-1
CASSEVPGLAGGRNEQFF
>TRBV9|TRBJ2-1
CASNLADGDNEQFF
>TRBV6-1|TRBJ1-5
CASSTTLWNQPQHF
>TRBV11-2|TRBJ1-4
CASSLWGPRPPSNEKLFF
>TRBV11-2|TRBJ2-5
CASSLEGAETQYF
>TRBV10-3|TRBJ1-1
CAISEDRVAFF
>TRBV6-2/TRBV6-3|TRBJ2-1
CASRREGPGNEQFF
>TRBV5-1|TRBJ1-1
CASSLVFRKGTEAFF
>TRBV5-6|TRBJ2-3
CASSPLTGGKNTQYF